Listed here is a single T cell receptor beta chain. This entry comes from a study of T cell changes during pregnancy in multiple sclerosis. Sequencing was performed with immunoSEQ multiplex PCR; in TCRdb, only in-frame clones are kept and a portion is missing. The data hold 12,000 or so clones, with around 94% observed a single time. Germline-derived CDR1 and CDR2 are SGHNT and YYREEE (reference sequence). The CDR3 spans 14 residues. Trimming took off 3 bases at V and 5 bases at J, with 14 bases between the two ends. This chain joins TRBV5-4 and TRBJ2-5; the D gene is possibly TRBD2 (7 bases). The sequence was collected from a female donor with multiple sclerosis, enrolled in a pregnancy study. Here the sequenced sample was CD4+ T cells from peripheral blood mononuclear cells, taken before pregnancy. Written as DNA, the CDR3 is TGTGCCAGCAGCTGGAGGGGGGGCGGTGAGACCCAGTACTTC. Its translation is CASSWRGGGETQYF.